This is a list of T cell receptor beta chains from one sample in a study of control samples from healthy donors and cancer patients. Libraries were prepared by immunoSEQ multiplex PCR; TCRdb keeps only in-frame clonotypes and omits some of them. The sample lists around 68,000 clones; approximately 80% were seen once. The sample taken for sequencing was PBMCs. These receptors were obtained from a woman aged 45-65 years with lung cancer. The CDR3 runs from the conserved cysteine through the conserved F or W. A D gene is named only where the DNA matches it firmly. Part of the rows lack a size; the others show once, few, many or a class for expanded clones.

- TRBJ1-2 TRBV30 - TGTGCCAGATACACCGGGGGGAACTATGGCTACACCTTC CARYTGGNYGYTF
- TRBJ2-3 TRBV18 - TGTGCCAGCTCACCGGACAGCACAGATACGCAGTATTTT CASSPDSTDTQYF
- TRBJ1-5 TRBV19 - TGTGCCAGTAGTAAGGAAGGGCCAGGTGGTGGGGCGAATCAGCCCCAGCATTTT CASSKEGPGGGANQPQHF
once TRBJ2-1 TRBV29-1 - TGCAGCCCCCGGACATCGAGTAACGAGCAGTTCTTC CSPRTSSNEQFF
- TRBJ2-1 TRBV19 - TGTGCCACCGCGTGGGGGCCTTACAATGAGCAGTTCTTC CATAWGPYNEQFF
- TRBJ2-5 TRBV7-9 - TGTGCCAGCAGCTTAGCACAGGGACACCAACAAGAGACCCAGTACTTC CASSLAQGHQQETQYF
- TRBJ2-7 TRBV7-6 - TGTGCCAGCAGCCTGAGCTCCTACGAGCAGTACTTC CASSLSSYEQYF
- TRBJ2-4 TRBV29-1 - TGCAGCGTTAAAACTAGATTGGCCAAAAACATTCAGTACTTC CSVKTRLAKNIQYF
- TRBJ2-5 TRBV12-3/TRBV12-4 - TGTGCCAGCGGCCCGGACCAAGAGACCCAGTACTTC CASGPDQETQYF
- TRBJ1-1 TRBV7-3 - TGTGCCAGCAGCTTACATGGCGGGAACACTGAAGCTTTCTTT CASSLHGGNTEAFF
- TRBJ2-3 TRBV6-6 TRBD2 TGTGCCAGCATTAAGCGGGGGACAGATACGCAGTATTTT CASIKRGTDTQYF
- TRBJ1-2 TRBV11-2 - TGTGCCAGCAGCTTAGTCGGAGGGTCAAGTGGGGCCTATGGCTACACCTTC CASSLVGGSSGAYGYTF
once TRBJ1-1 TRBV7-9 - TGTGCCAGCAGCCCAAACACCCTAAACACTGAAGCTTTCTTT CASSPNTLNTEAFF
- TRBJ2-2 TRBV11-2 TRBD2 TGTGCCAGCAGCTTACTAGCGGCAAACACCGGGGAGCTGTTTTTT CASSLLAANTGELFF
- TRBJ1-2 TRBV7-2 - TGTGCCAGCAGCCCATCCCTTGGGGGGGTAAAATTGAGCTATGGCTACACCTTC CASSPSLGGVKLSYGYTF
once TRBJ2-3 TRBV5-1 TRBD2 TGCGCCAGCAGCCGGGGGACTAGCGGGGCGACAGATACGCAGTATTTT CASSRGTSGATDTQYF
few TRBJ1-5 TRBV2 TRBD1 TGTGCCAGCAGTGAATACGACAGGGAGGGTCAGCCCCAGCATTTT CASSEYDREGQPQHF
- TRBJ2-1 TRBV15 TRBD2 TGTGCCACCAGTCGTGGACTAGCGGGCAACAATGAGCAGTTCTTC CATSRGLAGNNEQFF
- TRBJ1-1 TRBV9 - TGTGCCAGCAGCGTAGATTCTATGAACACTGAAGCTTTCTTT CASSVDSMNTEAFF
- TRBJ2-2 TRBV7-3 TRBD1 TGTGCCAGCAGCCGGGACAGGGGCACCGGGGAGCTGTTTTTT CASSRDRGTGELFF
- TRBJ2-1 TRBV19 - TGTGCCAGTACTGGAGGGGGCCTGTCTCTGTCCTACAATGAGCAGTTCTTC CASTGGGLSLSYNEQFF
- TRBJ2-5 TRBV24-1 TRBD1 TGTGCCACCAGTGATTTTCGACAGGGTGGAGGAGAGACCCAGTACTTC CATSDFRQGGGETQYF
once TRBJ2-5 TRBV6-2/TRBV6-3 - TGTGCCAGCAGTCCGAGTAAAACATGGGAGACCCAGTACTTC CASSPSKTWETQYF
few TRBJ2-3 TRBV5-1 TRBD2 TGCGCCAGCAGCTTGTTCTACGCGGGGGATACAGATACGCAGTATTTT CASSLFYAGDTDTQYF
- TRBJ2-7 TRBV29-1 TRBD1 TGCAGCGTTGCGGACAGGGTTACCTACGAGCAGTACTTC CSVADRVTYEQYF
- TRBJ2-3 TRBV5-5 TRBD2 TGTGCCAGCAGCTTGGCCCCTAGCGGGGGCAGGGATACGCAGTATTTT CASSLAPSGGRDTQYF
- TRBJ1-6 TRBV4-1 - TGCGCCAGCAGCCAAGAGCCGGGTTTGAATTCACCCCTCCACTTT CASSQEPGLNSPLHF
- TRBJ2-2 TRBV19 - TGTGCCAGTCGGTATCGGGACTTAGCCACCGGGGAGCTGTTTTTT CASRYRDLATGELFF
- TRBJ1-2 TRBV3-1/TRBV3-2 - TGTGCCAGCAGCCTCGGCGGAAACTATGGCTACACCTTC CASSLGGNYGYTF
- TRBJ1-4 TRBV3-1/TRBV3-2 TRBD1 TGTGCCAGCAGCCCCGATGAGACAGGGAGGGGTAACGAAAAACTGTTTTTT CASSPDETGRGNEKLFF
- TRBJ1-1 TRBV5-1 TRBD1 TGCGCCAGCAGTTTGGAACGGGGACAGGAAGCTTTCTTT CASSLERGQEAFF
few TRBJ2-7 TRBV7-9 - TGTGCCAGCAGCCTACTGGGGAGCTCCTACGAGCAGTACTTC CASSLLGSSYEQYF
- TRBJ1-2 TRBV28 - TGTGCCAGCAGTTTTTCAGACAGGACCTATGGCTACACCTTC CASSFSDRTYGYTF
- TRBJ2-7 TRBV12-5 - TGTGCTAGTCTAAGGGGGGGGAGCTCCTACGAGCAGTACTTC CASLRGGSSYEQYF
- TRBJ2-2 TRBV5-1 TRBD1 TGCGCCAGCAGCTTGTCTGGGCAGGGGGCCTTGACCCGGGAGCTGTTTTTT CASSLSGQGALTRELFF
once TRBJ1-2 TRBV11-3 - TGTGCCAGCAGCTTTTTGGATTTCTATGGCTACACCTTC CASSFLDFYGYTF
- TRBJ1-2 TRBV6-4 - TGTGCCAGCAGTGCTGACGGAAGCTATGGCTACACCTTC CASSADGSYGYTF
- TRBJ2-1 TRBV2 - TGTGCCAGCAGTGGGGCCGCTTACAATGAGCAGTTCTTC CASSGAAYNEQFF
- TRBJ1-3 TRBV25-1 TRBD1 TGTGCCAGCACCTCCCCCGGGACAGGGTCTGGAAACACCATATATTTT CASTSPGTGSGNTIYF
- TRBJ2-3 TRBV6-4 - TGTGCCAGCAGTGTTGAGAGCACAGATACGCAGTATTTT CASSVESTDTQYF
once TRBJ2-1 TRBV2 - TGTGCCAGCACTAAGGAGGATCACTACAATGAGCAGTTCTTC CASTKEDHYNEQFF
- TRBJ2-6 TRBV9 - TGTGCCAGCAGCGTTGCCGGGACTCAAGGTCTAGGGGCCAACGTCCTGACTTTC CASSVAGTQGLGANVLTF
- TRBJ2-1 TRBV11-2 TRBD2 TGTGCCAGCAGCTGGTGGGGGGGTCGAAGCTCCTACAATGAGCAGTTCTTC CASSWWGGRSSYNEQFF
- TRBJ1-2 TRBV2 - TGTGCCAGCAGCCTGGAGAGGGTAGGCTACACCTTC CASSLERVGYTF
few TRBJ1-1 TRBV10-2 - TGCGCCAGCATTGGGACGGGTCTGAACACTGAAGCTTTCTTT CASIGTGLNTEAFF
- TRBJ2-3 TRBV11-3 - TGTGCCAGCAGCTTAGGATTCGGGGCAGGGGGGCCCGCAGATACGCAGTATTTT CASSLGFGAGGPADTQYF
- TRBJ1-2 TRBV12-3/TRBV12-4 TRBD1 TGTGCCAGCAGCCCGGGACAGGGGACACGCTACACCTTC CASSPGQGTRYTF